This TCR beta chain is from a study of blood T cell repertoires in COVID-19 (dated by TCRdb to about 2020). Describing the broader study: Collaborator samples came from the United States, Italy and Spain and covered acute and convalescent phases of COVID-19. The material from the prospective study consisted of cDNA or gDNA derived from T cells, B-cell-depleted T cells, or PBMCs. Deeply sampled blood TCRbeta repertoires from subjects exposed to, actively infected with, or recovered from COVID-19 were included in the dataset. A freely available public database, intended as a resource for researchers studying the immune response to SARS-CoV-2, is where the repertoires were released. The samples were drawn from two sources: the first 160 participants of the ongoing ImmuneRACE study, and 950 to 1,500 subjects contributed by 6 global collaborators. A de-identified subject ID, COVID-19 status, age in years and sex were almost always included in the sample metadata. Where HLA class I and class II types were available, the types were taken from metadata supplied by the sample provider, not from assay-based typing. Study-wide findings and limitations: How much clinical and demographic metadata was included differed by source and by participant, and the metadata was provided uncurated.

Each collaborating institution followed its own protocols to collect whole blood in K2EDTA tubes. Collaborator samples were shipped for TCRbeta analysis as frozen whole blood, isolated PBMCs, or DNA extracted from either sample type. TCRbeta CDR3 regions were amplified from genomic DNA using the immunoSEQ Assay, a bias-controlled multiplex PCR. Per the original workflow: The number of nucleated cells in each sample was estimated from the amplification of reference gene primers within the assay. To quantify the absolute abundance of each unique TCRbeta CDR3 rearrangement, sequence reads were collapsed and filtered. Productive Simpson clonality was computed per sample as the square root of Simpson's diversity index over productive rearrangements. TCRdb carries this immuneACCESS record with in-frame sequences only. Its versions omit some clonotypes, under half of them owing to an unresolved V gene in the studies checked, with the rest unexplained. The D gene and trimming were derived from the DNA, and the V and J assignments and clone size from that table. The sample contains some 530,000 clones, 70% to 90% of them found a single time. The ten largest clones take up approximately 2.9% of the sample.

Of note for this clone: What this receptor recognizes is not known. No base qualities exist here, and no much larger clone lies one base off it.

The sequence was obtained from a human donor in a cohort sampled during active COVID-19. Material: peripheral blood.

The CDR3 reads CASSWAPQGRKETQYF. Read as DNA, the sequence is TGCGCCAGCAGCTGGGCCCCCCAGGGGCGCAAAGAGACCCAGTACTTC. This receptor chain uses TRBV5-1 and TRBJ2-5, with TRBD1 as a weak D call on 6 bases. As encoded in the germline V gene, CDR1 is SGHRS while CDR2 is YFSETQ. Inclusive of the bounding cysteine and phenylalanine, the CDR3 is 16 residues long. Of all the DNA, just the CDR3 is kept, 48 bases in frame from base 1. Trimming removed 3 bases from V and 3 bases from J, leaving 18 bases between the germline ends.